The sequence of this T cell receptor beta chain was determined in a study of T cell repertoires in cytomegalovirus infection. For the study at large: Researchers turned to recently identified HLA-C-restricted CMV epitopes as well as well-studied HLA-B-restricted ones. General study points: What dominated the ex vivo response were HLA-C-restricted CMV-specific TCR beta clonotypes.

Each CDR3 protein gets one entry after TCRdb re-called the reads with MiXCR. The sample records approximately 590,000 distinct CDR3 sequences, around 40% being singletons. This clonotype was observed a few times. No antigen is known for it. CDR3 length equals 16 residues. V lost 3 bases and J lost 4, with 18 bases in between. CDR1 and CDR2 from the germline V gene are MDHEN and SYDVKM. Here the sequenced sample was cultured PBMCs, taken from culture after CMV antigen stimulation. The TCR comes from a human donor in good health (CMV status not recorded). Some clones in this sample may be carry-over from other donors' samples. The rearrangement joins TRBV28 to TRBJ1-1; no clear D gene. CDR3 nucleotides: TGTGCCAGCAGTTTTCCAACAGCCCCCGCCCCCACTGAAGCTTTCTTT. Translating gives CASSFPTAPAPTEAFF.